The clone carrying this TCR beta chain has just one count. Its matching antigen is unknown. The junction and the germline gene differ at one end; a read error may be behind it. This entry comes from a study of T cells after yellow fever vaccination. The study's findings and limits: Repertoires obtained by FACS sorting could include abundant clonotypes that entered as contaminants from the bulk population. Most clones from primary vaccination were detected again post-booster (around 96% CD4, roughly 90% CD8).

The V gene's germline CDR1 is LNHDA and CDR2 SQIVND (reference sequence). The CDR3 is made up of 14 amino acids. Universal primer sites and UMIs were introduced during 5'RACE template-switching synthesis of TCR cDNA. TCRdb ran MiXCR on the 5' RACE reads and lists one entry per CDR3 protein. The sample consists of 300,000 to 400,000 distinct CDR3 sequences, 7% to 9% of them appearing once. The sequencing used PBMCs, collected about 49 days after the first yellow fever vaccination. The chain employs TRBV19 and TRBJ2-1; 8 bases fit TRBD2. This receptor was identified in a man aged 18 to 30 who received the YFV17D yellow fever vaccine. The CDR3 spells CASISGGAYNKQFF. The CDR3 nucleotides are TGTGCCAGTATAAGCGGGGGAGCCTACAATAAGCAGTTCTTC.